This T cell receptor beta chain was sequenced in a study of T-cell memory formation after mild COVID-19. On this clonotype: One end of the junction does not line up with germline, which may come from a read error.

TCRdb itself ran the 5' RACE reads through MiXCR, one entry per CDR3 protein. The data show 300,000 or so distinct CDR3 sequences, around 15% seen once. The source of this sequence is a man aged 18 to 29 who had mild COVID-19 (a few samples of this study predate the infection). Cell type and time point are not known. Sample: PBMCs or a T cell subset sorted from them (not recorded which).

CDR3 residues: CAGSARTGISVGYGYTF. The CDR3 nucleotides are TGTGCCGGCAGCGCTCGGACAGGGATTTCTGTGGGGTATGGCTACACCTTC. The chain carries TRBV2 and TRBJ1-2; 8 nucleotides match TRBD1. This CDR3 comprises 17 residues. The germline V gene encodes CDR1 SNHLY and CDR2 FYNNEI.